This TCR beta chain was sequenced for a study of T-cell reconstitution after alpha-beta-depleted transplantation in children. The CDR3 contains 16 residues. The V end lost 3 bases, the J end lost 4 bases, and 18 bases lay between the germline ends. Study observations and caveats: Reportedly, alpha-beta T cells present about two months post-transplant originated from several hundred expanded clones of graft origin. Among T cells one year after transplant, newly produced cells accounted for most counts and diversity. Some patients' high day-60 TCRbeta diversity was attributed to recipient cells surviving conditioning.

A TCRbeta library incorporating unique molecular identifiers was prepared. MiXCR, run by TCRdb on the PCR reads, gives a single entry per CDR3 protein. The table includes approximately 79,000 distinct CDR3 sequences, 15% to 20% detected once. Only a few counts were recorded for this clonotype. The antigen remains unidentified. V gene TRBV12-3 or TRBV12-4 combines with J gene TRBJ2-5; tentative D call: TRBD2 (6 bases). The specimen was PBMCs, mostly from graft donor cells, collected 360 days after TCRalphabeta/CD19-depleted stem cell transplant. The clonotype originates from a male patient aged 2-15 years who had a stem cell transplant for acute lymphoblastic leukemia, so the T cells may come from the graft donor. The CDR3 loop is CASSLGRGVKSETQYF. Here the CDR3 DNA reads TGTGCCAGCAGTTTGGGGCGGGGCGTGAAGTCAGAGACCCAGTACTTC.